This T cell receptor beta chain stems from a study of T-cell reconstitution after alpha-beta-depleted transplantation in children. Unique molecular identifiers were used in preparing the TCRbeta library. TCRdb independently ran MiXCR on the PCR reads; one entry per CDR3 protein. The sample consists of 300,000 to 400,000 distinct CDR3 sequences, around 15% of them appearing once. The sequencing used PBMCs, mostly from graft donor cells, collected 360 days after TCRalphabeta/CD19-depleted stem cell transplant. The clonotype was recovered from a male patient between 2 and 10 years old who had a stem cell transplant for acute lymphoblastic leukemia, so the T cells may come from the graft donor.

The CDR3 nucleotides are TGTGCCAGTAGTTCCCGGACTAGCGGCACAGATACGCAGTATTTT. Amino acid sequence: CASSSRTSGTDTQYF. The V call is TRBV19, the J call TRBJ2-3, with TRBD2 matching 9 bases. V gave up 5 bases and J gave up 1 base; unmatched junction bases: 4. The germline V gene has CDR1 LNHDA and CDR2 SQIVND (reference sequence). This CDR3 is built from 15 residues.